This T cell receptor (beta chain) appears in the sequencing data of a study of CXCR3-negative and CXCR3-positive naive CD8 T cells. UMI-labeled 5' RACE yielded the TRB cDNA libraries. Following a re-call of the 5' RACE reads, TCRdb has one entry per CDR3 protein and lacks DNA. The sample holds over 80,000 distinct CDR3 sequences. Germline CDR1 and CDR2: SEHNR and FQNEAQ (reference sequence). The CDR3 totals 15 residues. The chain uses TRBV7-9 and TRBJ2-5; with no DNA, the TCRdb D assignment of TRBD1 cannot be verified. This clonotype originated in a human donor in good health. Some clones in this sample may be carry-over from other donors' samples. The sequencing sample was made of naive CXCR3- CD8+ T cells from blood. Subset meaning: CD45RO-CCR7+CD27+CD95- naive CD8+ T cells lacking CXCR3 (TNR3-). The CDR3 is CASSPKGVDRETQYF.